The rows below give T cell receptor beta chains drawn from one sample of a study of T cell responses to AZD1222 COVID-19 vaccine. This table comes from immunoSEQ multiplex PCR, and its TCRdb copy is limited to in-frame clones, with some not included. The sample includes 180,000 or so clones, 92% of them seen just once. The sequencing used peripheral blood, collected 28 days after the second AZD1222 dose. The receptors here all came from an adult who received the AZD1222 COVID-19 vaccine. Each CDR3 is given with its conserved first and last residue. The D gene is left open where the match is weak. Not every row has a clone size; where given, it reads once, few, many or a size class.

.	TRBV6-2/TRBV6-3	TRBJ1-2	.	CASSYSKTYREDYGYTF	TGTGCCAGCAGTTACTCGAAGACGTACAGGGAGGACTATGGCTACACCTTC
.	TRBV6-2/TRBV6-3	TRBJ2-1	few	CASSNSLGGDEQFF	TGTGCCAGCAGTAACAGCCTAGGAGGGGATGAGCAGTTCTTC
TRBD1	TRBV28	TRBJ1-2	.	CASSLSGTALGYTF	TGTGCCAGCAGTTTGTCCGGGACAGCTCTCGGCTACACCTTC
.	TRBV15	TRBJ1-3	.	CATSRGTGVYGNTIYF	TGTGCCACCAGCAGAGGCACGGGAGTGTATGGAAACACCATATATTTT
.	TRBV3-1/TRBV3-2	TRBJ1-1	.	CASSQEGLVNTEAFF	TGTGCCAGCAGCCAAGAAGGTCTGGTGAACACTGAAGCTTTCTTT
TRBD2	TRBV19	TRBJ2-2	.	CASSGTSGRALNTGELFF	TGTGCCAGTAGTGGGACTAGCGGGAGGGCCTTAAACACCGGGGAGCTGTTTTTT
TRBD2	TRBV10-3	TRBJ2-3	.	CATAGTSGATDTQYF	TGTGCCACCGCCGGGACTAGCGGGGCCACAGATACGCAGTATTTT
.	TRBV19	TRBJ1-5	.	CASTDIWGSNQPQHF	TGTGCCAGTACGGATATCTGGGGAAGCAATCAGCCCCAGCATTTT
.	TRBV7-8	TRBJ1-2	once	CASSLGGFGKIYGYTF	TGTGCCAGCAGCTTAGGAGGTTTCGGCAAGATCTATGGCTACACCTTC
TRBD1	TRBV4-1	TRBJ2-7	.	CASSPPVQGQKSYEQYF	TGCGCCAGCAGCCCCCCGGTCCAGGGACAGAAAAGCTACGAGCAGTACTTC
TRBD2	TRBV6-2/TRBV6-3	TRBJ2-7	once	CASSKASGSSGYEQYF	TGTGCCAGCAGTAAGGCTAGCGGGAGTTCAGGCTACGAGCAGTACTTC
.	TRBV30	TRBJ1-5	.	CAWSVLGNQPQHF	TGTGCCTGGAGTGTCCTAGGGAATCAGCCCCAGCATTTT
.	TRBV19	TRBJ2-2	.	CASSIDEVTHANTGELFF	TGTGCCAGTAGTATAGATGAGGTGACACACGCGAACACCGGGGAGCTGTTTTTT
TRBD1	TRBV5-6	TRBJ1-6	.	CASSFFDRGRSPLHF	TGTGCCAGCAGCTTCTTCGACAGGGGACGATCACCCCTCCACTTT
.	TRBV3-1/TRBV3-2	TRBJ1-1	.	CASSQVQNTEAFF	TGTGCCAGCAGCCAGGTCCAGAACACTGAAGCTTTCTTT
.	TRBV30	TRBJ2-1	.	CAWSGVAEQFF	TGTGCCTGGAGTGGGGTGGCTGAGCAGTTCTTC
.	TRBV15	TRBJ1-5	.	CATSRTPRDQPQHF	TGTGCCACCAGCAGAACCCCCCGGGACCAGCCCCAGCATTTT
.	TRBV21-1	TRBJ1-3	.	CASSRKWSGSGNTIYF	TGTGCCAGCAGCAGAAAGTGGTCGGGTTCTGGAAACACCATATATTTT
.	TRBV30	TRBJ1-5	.	CAWSRGGQVSQPQHF	TGTGCCTGGAGTCGAGGAGGGCAGGTATCTCAGCCCCAGCATTTT
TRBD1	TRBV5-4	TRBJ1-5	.	CASSEGASQPQHF	TGTGCCAGCAGCGAGGGGGCTTCCCAGCCCCAGCATTTT
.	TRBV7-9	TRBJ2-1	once	CASSPSGAGLGNEQFF	TGTGCCAGCAGCCCGTCCGGGGCGGGGCTTGGAAATGAGCAGTTCTTC
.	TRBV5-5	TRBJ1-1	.	CASSLLWQNTEAFF	TGTGCCAGCAGCTTACTGTGGCAAAACACTGAAGCTTTCTTT
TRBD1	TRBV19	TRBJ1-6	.	CASSTRGRNSPLHF	TGTGCCAGTAGTACCAGGGGGAGAAATTCACCCCTCCACTTT
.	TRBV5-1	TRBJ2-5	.	CASSLDTSQETQYF	TGCGCCAGCAGCTTGGACACTAGCCAGGAGACCCAGTACTTC
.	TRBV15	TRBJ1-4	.	CATSRDLVAGSRANEKLFF	TGTGCCACCAGCAGAGATCTGGTGGCGGGCAGTAGGGCTAATGAAAAACTGTTTTTT
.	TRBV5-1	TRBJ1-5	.	CASSLLGGYQPQHF	TGCGCCAGCAGCTTGTTGGGGGGATATCAGCCCCAGCATTTT
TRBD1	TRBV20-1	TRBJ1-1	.	CSARDSEAFF	TGCAGTGCGCGGGACAGCGAAGCTTTCTTT
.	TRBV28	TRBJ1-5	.	CASSLGPLGNQPQHF	TGTGCCAGCAGTTTAGGGCCTTTGGGCAATCAGCCCCAGCATTTT
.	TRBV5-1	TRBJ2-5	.	CASSEGETQYF	TGCGCCAGCAGCGAAGGGGAGACCCAGTACTTC
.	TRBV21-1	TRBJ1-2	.	CASTPRATGNGYTF	TGTGCCAGCACACCTCGGGCGACAGGGAATGGCTACACCTTC
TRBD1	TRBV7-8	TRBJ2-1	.	CASSPDRGWDEQFF	TGTGCCAGCAGCCCGGACAGGGGTTGGGATGAGCAGTTCTTC
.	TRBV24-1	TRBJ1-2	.	CATSDLQGNYGYTF	TGTGCCACCAGTGATTTGCAGGGGAACTATGGCTACACCTTC
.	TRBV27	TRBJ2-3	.	CASSPTPSNPPYF	TGTGCCAGCAGTCCGACCCCCAGTAATCCACCGTATTTT
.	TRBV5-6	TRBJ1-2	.	CASSLEGTDYGYTF	TGTGCCAGCAGCTTGGAGGGGACGGACTATGGCTACACCTTC
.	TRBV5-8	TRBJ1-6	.	CASSLDLGGGSSSYNSPLHF	TGTGCCAGCAGCTTGGATCTCGGCGGGGGTAGCAGCTCCTATAATTCACCCCTCCACTTT
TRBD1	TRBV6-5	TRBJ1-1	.	CASNPDRGRGTEAFF	TGTGCCAGCAATCCGGACAGGGGGCGAGGAACTGAAGCTTTCTTT
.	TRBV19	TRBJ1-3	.	CASMEGPSGNTIYF	TGTGCCAGTATGGAGGGTCCATCTGGAAACACCATATATTTT
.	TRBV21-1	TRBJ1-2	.	CASSKEGELGTTNYGYTF	TGTGCCAGCAGCAAAGAAGGGGAGTTGGGGACGACTAACTATGGCTACACCTTC
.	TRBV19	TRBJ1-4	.	CASSINQGLSEKLFF	TGTGCCAGTAGTATCAACCAGGGGTTGAGTGAAAAACTGTTTTTT
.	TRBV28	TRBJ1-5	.	CASSPLLGANQPQHF	TGTGCCAGCAGTCCCCTCCTGGGCGCGAATCAGCCCCAGCATTTT
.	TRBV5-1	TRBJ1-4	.	CASSLGTGNEKLFF	TGCGCCAGCAGCTTAGGCACGGGTAATGAAAAACTGTTTTTT
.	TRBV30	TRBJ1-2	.	CAWSDTPGYTF	TGTGCCTGGAGTGACACGCCTGGCTACACCTTC
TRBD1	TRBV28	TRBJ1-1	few	CASDTDTAAGTAVEAFF	TGTGCCAGCGATACTGACACGGCGGCCGGGACAGCGGTTGAAGCTTTCTTT
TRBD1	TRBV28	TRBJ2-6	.	CASRFTPPGQAFSGANVLTF	TGTGCCAGCAGATTTACCCCACCGGGACAGGCCTTCTCTGGGGCCAACGTCCTGACTTTC
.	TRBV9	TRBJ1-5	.	CASSARRTGEPQHF	TGTGCCAGCAGCGCCCGACGGACTGGAGAACCCCAGCATTTT
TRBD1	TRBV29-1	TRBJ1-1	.	CSVAAGGRDTEAFF	TGCAGCGTTGCGGCAGGGGGCAGAGACACTGAAGCTTTCTTT
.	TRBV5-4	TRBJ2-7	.	CASSLAGTASSYEQYF	TGTGCCAGCAGCTTGGCCGGGACTGCTAGCTCCTACGAGCAGTACTTC
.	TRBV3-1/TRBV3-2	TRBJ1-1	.	CASSQGGREAFF	TGTGCCAGCAGCCAAGGGGGGCGAGAAGCTTTCTTT
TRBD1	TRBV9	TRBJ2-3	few	CASSVKQGGDTQYF	TGTGCCAGCAGCGTAAAACAGGGGGGAGATACGCAGTATTTT
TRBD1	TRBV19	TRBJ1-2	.	CASRTGSTSNYGYTF	TGTGCCAGCCGGACAGGGAGCACCTCTAACTATGGCTACACCTTC
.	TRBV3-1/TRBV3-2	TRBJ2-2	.	CASSIYPNTGELFF	TGTGCCAGCAGCATTTATCCGAACACCGGGGAGCTGTTTTTT
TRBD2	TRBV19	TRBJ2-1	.	CASSLRTSAKIGYNEQFF	TGTGCCAGTAGTCTCCGGACTAGCGCCAAAATAGGCTACAATGAGCAGTTCTTC
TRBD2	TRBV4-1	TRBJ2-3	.	CASSQGSSGGQDTQYF	TGCGCCAGCAGCCAAGGATCTAGCGGGGGGCAAGATACGCAGTATTTT
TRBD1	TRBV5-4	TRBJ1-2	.	CASSPDRGIWGYTF	TGTGCCAGCAGCCCAGACAGGGGGATCTGGGGCTACACCTTC
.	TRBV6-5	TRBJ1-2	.	CASTGPGVSYGYTF	TGTGCCAGCACCGGACCGGGCGTAAGCTATGGCTACACCTTC